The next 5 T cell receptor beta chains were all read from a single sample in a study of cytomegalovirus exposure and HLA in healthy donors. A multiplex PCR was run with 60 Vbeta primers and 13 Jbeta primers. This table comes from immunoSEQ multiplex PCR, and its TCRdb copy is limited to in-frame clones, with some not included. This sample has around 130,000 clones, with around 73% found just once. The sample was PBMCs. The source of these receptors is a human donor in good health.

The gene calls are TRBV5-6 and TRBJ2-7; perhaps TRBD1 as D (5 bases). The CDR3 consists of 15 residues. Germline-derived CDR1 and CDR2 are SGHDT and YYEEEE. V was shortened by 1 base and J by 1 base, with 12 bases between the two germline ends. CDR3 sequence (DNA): TGTGCCAGCAGCTTGCTGCGGCCAGGGTCCTACGAGCAGTACTTC. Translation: CASSLLRPGSYEQYF.

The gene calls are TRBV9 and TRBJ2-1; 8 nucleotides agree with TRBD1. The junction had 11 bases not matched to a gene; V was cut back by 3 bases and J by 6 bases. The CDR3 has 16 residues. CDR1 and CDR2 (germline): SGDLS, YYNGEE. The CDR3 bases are TGTGCCAGCAGCGCCGACAGGGGTGGACGGGGCAATGAGCAGTTCTTC. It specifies CASSADRGGRGNEQFF.

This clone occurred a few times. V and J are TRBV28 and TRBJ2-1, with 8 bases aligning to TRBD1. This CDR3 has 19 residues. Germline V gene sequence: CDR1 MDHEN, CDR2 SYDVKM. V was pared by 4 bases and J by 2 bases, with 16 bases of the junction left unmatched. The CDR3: CASSWGVLRAGGTYNEQFF. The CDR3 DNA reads TGTGCCAGCAGTTGGGGAGTTCTAAGAGCAGGGGGCACCTACAATGAGCAGTTCTTC.

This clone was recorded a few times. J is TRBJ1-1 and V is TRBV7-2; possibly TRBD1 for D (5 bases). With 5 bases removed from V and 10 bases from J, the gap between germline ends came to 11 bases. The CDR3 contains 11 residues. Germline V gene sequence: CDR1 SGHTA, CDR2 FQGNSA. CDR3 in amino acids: CASSPLGGAFF. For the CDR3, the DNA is TGTGCCAGCAGCCCTCTCGGGGGAGCTTTCTTT.

CDR3 sequence reads: CASSHPSGGASGTKGPGAHNEQFF. The CDR3, as DNA: TGTGCCAGCAGCCACCCTAGCGGGGGGGCCTCAGGGACCAAGGGACCAGGGGCGCACAATGAGCAGTTCTTC. The genes are TRBV4-2 and TRBJ2-1; 12 bases map to TRBD2. The J segment lost 5 bases and the V segment lost 3 bases, leaving 29 bases of the junction unmatched. The CDR3 has 24 residues. Germline V gene lookup returns CDR1 LGHNA and CDR2 YNFKEQ.